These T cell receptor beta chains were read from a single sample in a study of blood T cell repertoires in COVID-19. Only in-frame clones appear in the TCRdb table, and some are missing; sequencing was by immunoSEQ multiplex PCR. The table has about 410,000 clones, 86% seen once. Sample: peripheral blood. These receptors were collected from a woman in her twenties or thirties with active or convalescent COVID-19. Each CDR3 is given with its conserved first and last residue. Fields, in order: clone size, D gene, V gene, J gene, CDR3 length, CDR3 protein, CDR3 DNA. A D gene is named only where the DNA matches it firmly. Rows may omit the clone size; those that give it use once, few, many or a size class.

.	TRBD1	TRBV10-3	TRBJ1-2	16	CAISGPDRVSNYGYTF	TGTGCCATCAGTGGGCCCGACAGGGTGTCGAACTATGGCTACACCTTC
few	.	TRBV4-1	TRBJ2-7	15	CASSQEGGQYYEQYF	TGCGCCAGCAGCCAAGAGGGGGGACAGTATTACGAGCAGTACTTC
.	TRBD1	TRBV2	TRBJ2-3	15	CASSEGTGATDTQYF	TGTGCCAGCAGTGAAGGGACAGGGGCCACAGATACGCAGTATTTT
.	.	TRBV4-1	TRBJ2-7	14	CASSQFLGGWEQYF	TGCGCCAGCAGCCAATTTTTGGGGGGTTGGGAGCAGTACTTC
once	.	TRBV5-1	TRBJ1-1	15	CASSSQPTGGTEAFF	TGCGCCAGCAGCTCGCAGCCAACCGGGGGCACTGAAGCTTTCTTT
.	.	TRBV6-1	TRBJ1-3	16	CASSEDRTKTGNTIYF	TGTGCCAGCAGTGAAGATCGGACAAAGACTGGAAACACCATATATTTT
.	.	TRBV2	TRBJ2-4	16	CASPGTPDEAKNIQYF	TGTGCCAGCCCCGGGACACCCGATGAGGCCAAAAACATTCAGTACTTC
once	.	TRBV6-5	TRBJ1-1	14	CASSYSSVSAEAFF	TGTGCCAGCAGTTACTCGAGCGTATCCGCTGAAGCTTTCTTT
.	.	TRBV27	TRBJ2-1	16	CASSSNGVPLYNEQFF	TGTGCCAGCAGTTCTAACGGGGTTCCACTCTACAATGAGCAGTTCTTC
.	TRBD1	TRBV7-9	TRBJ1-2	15	CASSSPTDRDYGYTF	TGTGCCAGCAGCTCACCCACGGACAGGGACTATGGCTACACCTTC
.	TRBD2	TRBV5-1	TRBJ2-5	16	CAGSLLGLALGETQYF	TGCGCCGGCAGCTTGTTGGGACTAGCGTTGGGAGAGACCCAGTACTTC
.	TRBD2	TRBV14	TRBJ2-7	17	CASSQGFGASGNYEQYF	TGTGCCAGCAGCCAAGGTTTTGGGGCTAGCGGAAATTACGAGCAGTACTTC
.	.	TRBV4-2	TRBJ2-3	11	CASSQAGTQYF	TGTGCCAGCAGCCAAGCCGGTACGCAGTATTTT
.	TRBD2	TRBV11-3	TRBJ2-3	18	CASSLVAGGSFGTDTQYF	TGTGCCAGCAGCTTGGTAGCGGGAGGTTCTTTCGGCACAGATACGCAGTATTTT
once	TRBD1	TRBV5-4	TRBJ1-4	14	CASSLGQGGEKLFF	TGTGCCAGCAGCTTGGGACAGGGGGGTGAAAAACTGTTTTTT
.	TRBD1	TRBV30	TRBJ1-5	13	CAWSPQGNQPQHF	TGTGCCTGGAGTCCACAGGGGAATCAGCCCCAGCATTTT
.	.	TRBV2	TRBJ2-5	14	CASTRTASRETQYF	TGTGCCAGCACCCGTACAGCAAGTCGGGAGACCCAGTACTTC
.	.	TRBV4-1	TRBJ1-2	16	CASSQGWAEANYGYTF	TGCGCCAGCAGCCAAGGATGGGCGGAGGCGAACTATGGCTACACCTTC
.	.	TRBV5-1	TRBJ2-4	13	CASSYEGKNIQYF	TGCGCCAGCAGCTATGAGGGAAAAAACATTCAGTACTTC
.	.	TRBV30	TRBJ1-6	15	CACPIDQGYHSPLHF	TGTGCCTGCCCCATCGACCAGGGTTATCATTCACCCCTCCACTTT
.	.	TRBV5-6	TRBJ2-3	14	CASSLATGTDTQYF	TGTGCCAGCAGCCTTGCGACAGGCACAGATACGCAGTATTTT
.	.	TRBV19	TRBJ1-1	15	CASDGGVRLNTEAFF	TGTGCCAGTGACGGGGGGGTTAGGTTGAACACTGAAGCTTTCTTT
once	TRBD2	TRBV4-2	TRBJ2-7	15	CASSRERGPAYEQYF	TGTGCCAGCAGCCGAGAGCGGGGGCCTGCCTACGAGCAGTACTTC
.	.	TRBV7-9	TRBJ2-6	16	CASSLVTGYGANVLTF	TGTGCCAGCAGCTTAGTGACCGGGTACGGGGCCAACGTCCTGACTTTC
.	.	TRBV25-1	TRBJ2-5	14	CASSEFWGRGTQYF	TGTGCCAGCAGTGAATTTTGGGGCCGAGGGACCCAGTACTTC
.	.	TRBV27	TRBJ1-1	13	CASSFGQNTEAFF	TGTGCCAGCAGTTTCGGACAGAACACTGAAGCTTTCTTT
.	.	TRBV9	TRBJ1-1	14	CASSADRHRTEAFF	TGTGCCAGCAGCGCCGACAGACACCGCACTGAAGCTTTCTTT
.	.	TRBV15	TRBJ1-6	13	CATSRNRVSPLHF	TGTGCCACCAGCAGAAACAGGGTTTCACCCCTCCACTTT
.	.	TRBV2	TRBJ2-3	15	CASSGTGTSTDTQYF	TGTGCCAGCAGTGGGACTGGCACTAGCACAGATACGCAGTATTTT
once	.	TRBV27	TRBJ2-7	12	CASSPGGHEQYF	TGTGCCAGCTCCCCGGGGGGCCACGAGCAGTACTTC
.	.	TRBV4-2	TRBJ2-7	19	CASSLVSRGGRPILWEQYF	TGTGCCAGCAGCCTTGTGTCCCGTGGGGGCAGACCAATTCTTTGGGAGCAGTACTTC
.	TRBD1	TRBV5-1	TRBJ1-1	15	CASSFSTGTNTEAFF	TGCGCCAGCAGCTTCTCGACAGGGACAAACACTGAAGCTTTCTTT
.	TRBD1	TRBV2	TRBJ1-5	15	CASSVIGGGNQPQHF	TGTGCCAGCAGTGTAATAGGGGGCGGCAATCAGCCCCAGCATTTT
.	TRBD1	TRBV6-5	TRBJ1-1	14	CASILVRGSAEAFF	TGTGCCAGCATACTCGTCAGGGGGTCGGCTGAAGCTTTCTTT
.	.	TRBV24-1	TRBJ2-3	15	CATAGGQSNTDTQYF	TGTGCCACCGCAGGCGGGCAGAGCAACACAGATACGCAGTATTTT
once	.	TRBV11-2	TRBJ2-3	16	CASSPLRGGGTDTQYF	TGTGCCAGCAGCCCCCTTAGGGGCGGGGGCACAGATACGCAGTATTTT
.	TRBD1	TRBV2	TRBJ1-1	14	CASSTTQGSGEAFF	TGTGCCAGCAGTACCACACAGGGGAGCGGTGAAGCTTTCTTT
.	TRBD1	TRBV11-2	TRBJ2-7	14	CASSSQGASGEQYF	TGTGCCAGCAGCTCACAGGGGGCCTCTGGCGAGCAGTACTTC
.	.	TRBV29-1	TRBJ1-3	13	CSVGEHSGNTIYF	TGCAGCGTTGGAGAACACTCTGGAAACACCATATATTTT
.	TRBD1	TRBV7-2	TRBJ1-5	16	CASSLEQDRYDQPQHF	TGTGCCAGCAGCTTAGAACAGGACAGGTACGATCAGCCCCAGCATTTT
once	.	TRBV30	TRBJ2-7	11	CAWSPADEQYF	TGTGCCTGGAGTCCGGCGGACGAGCAGTACTTC
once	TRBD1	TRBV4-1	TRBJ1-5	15	CASSQEGQGSQPQHF	TGCGCCAGCAGCCAAGAAGGACAGGGGAGTCAGCCCCAGCATTTT
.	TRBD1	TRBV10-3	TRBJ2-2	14	CAIGGDRGSGELFF	TGTGCCATCGGGGGGGACAGGGGCAGCGGGGAGCTGTTTTTT
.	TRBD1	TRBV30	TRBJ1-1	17	CAWSTTGGAGRNTEAFF	TGTGCCTGGAGTACTACAGGGGGCGCGGGAAGGAACACTGAAGCTTTCTTT
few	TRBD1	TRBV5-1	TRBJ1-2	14	CASSPDRGLWGYTF	TGCGCCAGCAGTCCGGACAGGGGACTCTGGGGCTACACCTTC
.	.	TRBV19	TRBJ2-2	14	CASSLGPNTGELFF	TGTGCCAGTAGTCTTGGGCCTAACACCGGGGAGCTGTTTTTT
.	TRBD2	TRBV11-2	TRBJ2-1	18	CASSSPLSTSGGKNEQFF	TGTGCCAGCAGCTCTCCTCTATCTACTAGCGGGGGAAAGAATGAGCAGTTCTTC
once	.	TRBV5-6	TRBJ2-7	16	CASSFSAPGPKDEQYF	TGTGCCAGCAGCTTTTCGGCTCCAGGGCCTAAGGACGAGCAGTACTTC
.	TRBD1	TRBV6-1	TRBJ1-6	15	CASSDGQANNSPLHF	TGTGCCAGCAGTGACGGACAGGCGAATAATTCACCCCTCCACTTT
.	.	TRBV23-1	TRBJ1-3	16	CASSPLVRGGGNTIYF	TGCGCCAGCAGTCCGTTGGTCCGGGGAGGCGGAAACACCATATATTTT
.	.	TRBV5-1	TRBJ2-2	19	CASSLGSHRVEANTGELFF	TGCGCCAGCAGCTTGGGGTCGCACAGGGTTGAGGCGAACACCGGGGAGCTGTTTTTT
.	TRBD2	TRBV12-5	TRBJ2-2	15	CASAWGGGNTGELFF	TGTGCTAGTGCCTGGGGCGGGGGGAACACCGGGGAGCTGTTTTTT
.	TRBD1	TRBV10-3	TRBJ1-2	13	CAMGQGAGDGYTF	TGTGCCATGGGACAGGGGGCTGGCGATGGCTACACCTTC
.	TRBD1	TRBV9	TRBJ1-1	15	CASSVVDRGRTEAFF	TGTGCCAGCAGCGTAGTGGACAGGGGGCGTACTGAAGCTTTCTTT
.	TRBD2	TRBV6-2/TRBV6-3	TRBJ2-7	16	CASSYSVREISYEQYF	TGTGCCAGCAGTTACTCGGTGCGGGAGATCTCCTACGAGCAGTACTTC